This T cell receptor beta chain originates from a study of blood T cell repertoires in COVID-19. On the study more broadly: Samples taken during acute and convalescent COVID-19 were collected in the United States, Italy and Spain.

Libraries were prepared by immunoSEQ multiplex PCR; TCRdb keeps only in-frame clonotypes and omits some of them. The repertoire holds about 110,000 clones, with around 80% as singletons. The CDR3 is made up of 15 amino acids. CDR1 is KGHSH, CDR2 LQKENI, per germline. Trimming cost V 6 bases and J 1 base, with 14 bases left between them. The chain is built from TRBV18 and TRBJ2-3; D uncertain. Sequenced input: peripheral blood. The receptor was isolated from a man between 65 and 85 years old with active or convalescent COVID-19. The CDR3 region has the DNA TGTGCCAGCTCCCCATCGGAGTCTCGCACAGATACGCAGTATTTT. As protein: CASSPSESRTDTQYF.